The rows below give T cell receptor beta chains drawn from one sample of a study of blood T cell repertoires in COVID-19. Libraries were prepared by immunoSEQ multiplex PCR; TCRdb keeps only in-frame clonotypes and omits some of them. The table lists around 190,000 clones, about nine tenths of them singletons, with under 2% in the top ten. The sample taken for sequencing was peripheral blood. These TCRs come from a man between 18 and 35 years old with active or convalescent COVID-19. Each CDR3 is given without its conserved first and last residue. Size is omitted from some rows. Given values are once, few, many or a class for expanded clones.

clone_size: .; v_call: TRBV19; j_call: TRBJ1-1; cdr3_aa: ASKGNEVSSNTEAF
clone_size: .; v_call: TRBV19; j_call: TRBJ2-7; cdr3_aa: ASSRTVSPYEQY
clone_size: .; v_call: TRBV5-8; j_call: TRBJ2-3; cdr3_aa: ASSLRLAGGTDTQY
clone_size: .; v_call: TRBV5-1; j_call: TRBJ1-4; cdr3_aa: ASSLGWRATNEKLF
clone_size: once; v_call: TRBV7-3; j_call: TRBJ2-1; cdr3_aa: ASSDGQAYNEQF
clone_size: .; v_call: TRBV12-5; j_call: TRBJ1-1; cdr3_aa: ASAWGAGGTEAF
clone_size: once; v_call: TRBV5-1; j_call: TRBJ1-5; cdr3_aa: ASSLDGSYNQPQH
clone_size: .; v_call: TRBV7-9; j_call: TRBJ1-1; cdr3_aa: ASSLKQGTEAF
clone_size: .; v_call: TRBV5-1; j_call: TRBJ2-3; cdr3_aa: ASSPPGTSGTDTQY
clone_size: .; v_call: TRBV5-1; j_call: TRBJ1-1; cdr3_aa: ASSPGGQMNTEAF
clone_size: .; v_call: TRBV5-1; j_call: TRBJ1-4; cdr3_aa: ASSGGTVYNEKLF
clone_size: .; v_call: TRBV5-6; j_call: TRBJ1-2; cdr3_aa: ASSPRPGNKRENLYGYT
clone_size: once; v_call: TRBV19; j_call: TRBJ2-2; cdr3_aa: ASMVGQGGAGELF
clone_size: .; v_call: TRBV2; j_call: TRBJ1-5; cdr3_aa: ASSTDRGREPQH
clone_size: few; v_call: TRBV4-2; j_call: TRBJ2-6; cdr3_aa: ASSRGLGGANVLT
clone_size: .; v_call: TRBV6-1; j_call: TRBJ1-6; cdr3_aa: ASSAGGLSYNSPLH
clone_size: .; v_call: TRBV15; j_call: TRBJ2-1; cdr3_aa: ATSRDLGSYNEQF
clone_size: few; v_call: TRBV29-1; j_call: TRBJ1-2; cdr3_aa: SVEEEGDYGYT
clone_size: .; v_call: TRBV18; j_call: TRBJ2-2; cdr3_aa: ASSPPGTGGTGELF
clone_size: .; v_call: TRBV19; j_call: TRBJ1-5; cdr3_aa: ASSITGGVNQPQH
clone_size: .; v_call: TRBV4-2; j_call: TRBJ1-2; cdr3_aa: ASSQTQDANYGYT
clone_size: few; v_call: TRBV2; j_call: TRBJ1-1; cdr3_aa: ASRDNRVEAF
clone_size: .; v_call: TRBV4-1; j_call: TRBJ2-1; cdr3_aa: ASSQAAVSSYNEQF
clone_size: .; v_call: TRBV15; j_call: TRBJ1-2; cdr3_aa: ATSRDLGAEVGYT
clone_size: .; v_call: TRBV6-5; j_call: TRBJ2-1; cdr3_aa: ASSYSIQGRGNEQF
clone_size: .; v_call: TRBV9; j_call: TRBJ1-1; cdr3_aa: ASSTTGTPSTEAF
clone_size: .; v_call: TRBV6-5; j_call: TRBJ1-2; cdr3_aa: ASSYTGTGEGGYT
clone_size: .; v_call: TRBV6-5; j_call: TRBJ1-2; cdr3_aa: ASRGGHRNYGYT
clone_size: .; v_call: TRBV2; j_call: TRBJ1-4; cdr3_aa: ASSPLSGVNEKLF
clone_size: .; v_call: TRBV12-5; j_call: TRBJ1-2; cdr3_aa: ASGLPGIDGYT
clone_size: .; v_call: TRBV18; j_call: TRBJ2-1; cdr3_aa: ASSPSQGHIHEQF
clone_size: .; v_call: TRBV7-2; j_call: TRBJ1-1; cdr3_aa: ASLGRPRVTEAF
clone_size: .; v_call: TRBV3-1/TRBV3-2; j_call: TRBJ2-3; cdr3_aa: ASSLSKDTQY
clone_size: .; v_call: TRBV10-3; j_call: TRBJ2-2; cdr3_aa: AIKLSGTGDSGELF
clone_size: .; v_call: TRBV2; j_call: TRBJ1-1; cdr3_aa: ASRYRQLNTEAF
clone_size: .; v_call: TRBV11-3; j_call: TRBJ2-2; cdr3_aa: ASSAKSVLGELF
clone_size: .; v_call: TRBV11-2; j_call: TRBJ1-2; cdr3_aa: ASSHLRGREGYT
clone_size: .; v_call: TRBV5-1; j_call: TRBJ1-1; cdr3_aa: ASTPTSPNTEAF
clone_size: .; v_call: TRBV11-2; j_call: TRBJ2-7; cdr3_aa: ASSFTGTYEQY
clone_size: .; v_call: TRBV6-5; j_call: TRBJ1-4; cdr3_aa: ASSYATGGFFEKLF
clone_size: .; v_call: TRBV24-1; j_call: TRBJ1-5; cdr3_aa: ATHIADREVWPQH
clone_size: .; v_call: TRBV7-9; j_call: TRBJ1-1; cdr3_aa: ASSLAGGTGTEAF
clone_size: .; v_call: TRBV6-4; j_call: TRBJ1-5; cdr3_aa: ASSPTGGNQPQH
clone_size: .; v_call: TRBV29-1; j_call: TRBJ2-1; cdr3_aa: TYNEQF
clone_size: .; v_call: TRBV5-4; j_call: TRBJ2-3; cdr3_aa: ASRIELAGGRTDTQY
clone_size: once; v_call: TRBV9; j_call: TRBJ1-2; cdr3_aa: ASSGVVAGYT
clone_size: .; v_call: TRBV11-2; j_call: TRBJ2-2; cdr3_aa: ASSPRSGTPNTGELF
clone_size: .; v_call: TRBV12-3/TRBV12-4; j_call: TRBJ2-4; cdr3_aa: ASRPLSKNIQY
clone_size: .; v_call: TRBV6-5; j_call: TRBJ2-7; cdr3_aa: ASRRDTSEEQY
clone_size: .; v_call: TRBV7-9; j_call: TRBJ1-1; cdr3_aa: ASSAQGRGTEAF
clone_size: .; v_call: TRBV5-1; j_call: TRBJ2-7; cdr3_aa: ASSSARDSTYEQY
clone_size: .; v_call: TRBV5-6; j_call: TRBJ1-2; cdr3_aa: ASSLARPNYGYT
clone_size: .; v_call: TRBV24-1; j_call: TRBJ2-7; cdr3_aa: ATSDPGGYEQY
clone_size: .; v_call: TRBV7-9; j_call: TRBJ1-1; cdr3_aa: ASSILTGTEAF
clone_size: few; v_call: TRBV11-2; j_call: TRBJ1-2; cdr3_aa: ASTRGQNYGYT